Listed here are 10 T cell receptor beta chains from one sample, sequenced in a study of T-cell memory formation after mild COVID-19. TCRdb independently ran MiXCR on the 5' RACE reads; one entry per CDR3 protein. The table records about 470,000 distinct CDR3 sequences, 15% to 20% of them present only once. Material: PBMCs or a T cell subset sorted from them (not recorded which). The receptors come from an adult woman who had mild COVID-19 (a few samples of this study predate the infection). Cell type and time point are not known.

V is TRBV12-3 or TRBV12-4 and J is TRBJ2-1; 14 bases fit TRBD2. The CDR3 runs to 20 residues. V dropped 6 bases and J dropped 5; count of bases not matched to a gene: 18. CDR3: CASSPDTGTSGSIAHNEQFF. CDR3 sequence (DNA): TGTGCCAGCAGCCCTGACACCGGGACTAGCGGGAGTATTGCCCACAATGAGCAGTTCTTC.

The table lists this clonotype with a few counts. The chain has TRBV6-1 and TRBJ2-7; 9 bases match TRBD1. Unmatched junction bases numbered 4, after V lost 4 bases and J lost 3 bases. Germline V gene data show CDR1 as MNHNS and CDR2 as SASEGT. The length of the CDR3 is 14 residues. CDR3 protein: CASSGGGQGYEQYF. CDR3 DNA: TGTGCCAGCAGTGGGGGGGGACAGGGCTACGAGCAGTACTTC.

The genes are TRBV5-6 and TRBJ2-1; maybe TRBD2 (6 bases). The germline V gene encodes CDR1 SGHDT and CDR2 YYEEEE. V shed 4 bases and J shed 2 bases, with 13 bases lying between them. This CDR3 spans 15 amino acids. DNA for the CDR3: TGTGCCAGCAGCAAGGTTAGCGGACCCTACAATGAGCAGTTCTTC. Its translation is CASSKVSGPYNEQFF.

This clonotype was observed a few times. The chain is built from TRBV7-2 and TRBJ1-5; no reliable D call. V lost 1 base to trimming and J lost 0 bases, with 10 bases between them. The CDR3 runs to 16 residues. Germline values: CDR1 SGHTA, CDR2 FQGNSA. The CDR3 sequence: CASSLVGGDSNQPQHF. In DNA, the CDR3 is TGTGCCAGCAGCTTAGTCGGTGGTGATAGCAATCAGCCCCAGCATTTT.

The rearrangement joins TRBV6-6 to TRBJ2-2; 8 bases align to TRBD2. The CDR3 contains 20 residues. The trim removed 5 bases at V and 1 base at J, leaving 18 bases unmatched. Germline assignment: CDR1 MNHNY and CDR2 SVGAGI (reference sequence). The CDR3 DNA sequence: TGTGCCAGCAGTCATCGAGGGACTAGAGAAAGTTGGGGGAACACCGGGGAGCTGTTTTTT. It yields the protein CASSHRGTRESWGNTGELFF.

The rearrangement links TRBV9 to TRBJ2-3; 7 nucleotides match TRBD2. V gave up 4 bases and J gave up 4 bases; unmatched junction bases: 6. CDR1 is SGDLS, CDR2 YYNGEE, per germline. The CDR3 has 14 amino acids. CDR3 nucleotides: TGTGCCAGCAGCTCCAGACTAGCCCCAGATACGCAGTATTTT. Amino acid sequence: CASSSRLAPDTQYF.

This clonotype was counted only a few times. The chain recombines TRBV7-9 with TRBJ1-1; 7 nucleotides match TRBD1. The CDR3 totals 13 residues. Germline loops: CDR1 SEHNR, CDR2 FQNEAQ (reference sequence). J lost 2 bases, V lost 6 bases, and 3 bases had no gene match. The CDR3, as DNA: TGTGCCAGCAGACGGGACAGAAACACTGAAGCTTTCTTT. Protein: CASRRDRNTEAFF.

The chain recombines TRBV4-1 with TRBJ2-7, with D maybe TRBD2 (5 bases). Looked up from germline, CDR1 is MGHRA and CDR2 is YSYEKL. V gave up 0 bases and J gave up 4 bases, with 16 bases separating them. The CDR3 consists of 16 residues. CDR3 sequence (DNA): TGCGCCAGCAGCCAAGATCGTGATAGCGTTAAATACGAGCAGTACTTC. It specifies CASSQDRDSVKYEQYF.

V is TRBV7-8 and J is TRBJ2-5, with 11 positions matching TRBD2. Germline trimming cut 5 bases from V and 3 bases from J; bases unmatched to any gene: 8. Per the germline V gene, CDR1 is SGHVS and CDR2 is FQNEAQ. This CDR3 is 16 amino acids long. CDR3 nucleotide sequence: TGTGCCAGCAGCGGCACTAGCGGGAGAGTGGAAGAGACCCAGTACTTC. Its protein is CASSGTSGRVEETQYF.

The chain carries TRBV6-4 and TRBJ2-1; TRBD2 aligns across 10 bases. The germline gives CDR1 MRHNA, CDR2 SNTAGT. V shed 5 bases and J 12 bases; nucleotides not matched to a gene: 16. The CDR3 is 16 residues long. This chain's CDR3 is CASSPGLAGDRAGQFF. CDR3 bases: TGTGCCAGCAGTCCCGGGCTAGCGGGGGACCGCGCTGGGCAGTTCTTC.